This T cell receptor beta chain was profiled in a study of CD8 T cells in ankylosing spondylitis. Overall study results and limits: Disease-linked clones reportedly showed significant enrichment in matched ankylosing spondylitis synovial fluid. Earlier authors reported some of these motif variants in reactive arthritis synovial fluid and blood.

From the 5' RACE reads, TCRdb called clonotypes with MiXCR, one entry per CDR3 protein. The sample lists some 23,000 distinct CDR3 sequences, 2.5% seen once, with approximately 7.6% in the top ten. This clonotype was observed at least ten times. The antigen is not known. Material for sequencing was blood, either unsorted or a sorted T cell fraction (not recorded which). The receptor was derived from a female donor with ankylosing spondylitis or in good health (not recorded which).

The CDR3 bases are TGTGCCAGCACCCACGGAGAAAATGAGCAGTTCTTC. It translates to CASTHGENEQFF. V and J are TRBV9 and TRBJ2-1, with D uncertain. Germline CDR1 is SGDLS and CDR2 is YYNGEE. V lost 6 bases and J lost 7, with 11 bases in between. The CDR3 is 12 amino acids. The full variable domain, its missing parts supplied by reference TRBV9 and TRBJ2-1, is DSGVTQTPKHLITATGQRVTLRCSPRSGDLSVYWYQQSLDQGLQFLIQYYNGEERAKGNILERFSAQQFPDLHSELNLSSLELGDSALYFCASTHGENEQFFGPGTRLTVL.